This T cell receptor (beta chain) derives from a study of CD8 T cells in ankylosing spondylitis. At least ten counts were recorded for this clonotype. What it recognizes is unknown. Germline V lookup: CDR1 SEHNR, CDR2 FQNEAQ (reference sequence). This CDR3 comprises 12 residues. The V end lost 5 bases, the J end lost 7 bases, and 9 bases lay between the germline ends. Study results and caveats: A motif of eight highly homologous TCR beta variants was seen as apparently characteristic of ankylosing spondylitis blood.

One entry per CDR3 protein results from TCRdb running MiXCR on the 5' RACE reads. The repertoire holds 130,000 or so distinct CDR3 sequences, roughly 18% seen once, with 33% in the top ten. The sequenced material came from blood, either unsorted or a sorted T cell fraction (not recorded which). The rearrangement links TRBV7-9 to TRBJ1-5; no clear D gene. The sequence was collected from a male donor with ankylosing spondylitis. CDR3: CASSPAGQPQHF. CDR3 nucleotides: TGTGCCAGCAGCCCAGCGGGACAGCCCCAGCATTTT.